Below are 7 T cell receptor beta chains sequenced from a single sample in a study of T-cell memory formation after mild COVID-19. Using its own MiXCR run on the 5' RACE reads, TCRdb lists one record per CDR3 protein. Counted here are about 430,000 distinct CDR3 sequences, about a sixth occurring once; the ten biggest clones make up 20% to 25%. The sequencing input was PBMCs or a T cell subset sorted from them (not recorded which). The receptor set was obtained from a man between 18 and 29 years old who had mild COVID-19 (a few samples of this study predate the infection). Cell type and time point are not known.

The chain couples TRBV20-1 to TRBJ2-7, with 7 bases that match TRBD1. The CDR3 runs to 15 residues. J was trimmed by 6 bases and V by 1 base; bases with no gene match: 12. The germline V gene has CDR1 DFQATT and CDR2 SNEGSKA (reference sequence). CDR3 residues: CSARVPATGVSEQYV. CDR3 sequence (DNA): TGCAGTGCTAGAGTCCCTGCCACAGGGGTCTCCGAGCAGTACGTC.

This clonotype was counted between two and nine times. This chain connects TRBV25-1 to TRBJ2-3; D is undetermined. The V and J ends lost 3 bases and 6 bases respectively, with 7 bases between them. Germline V gene sequence: CDR1 MGHDK, CDR2 SYGVNS. The CDR3 totals 12 residues. The CDR3 DNA reads TGTGCCAGCAGTGACGTAAACGATACGCAGTATTTT. It specifies CASSDVNDTQYF.

This clonotype was found a few times. DNA for the CDR3: TGTGCCAGCAGCTTGACGGGACTAGCCGAGGAGACCCAGTACTTC. This sequence encodes CASSLTGLAEETQYF. The chain joins TRBV5-6 to TRBJ2-5; 9 nucleotides line up with TRBD2. CDR3 size: 15 residues. V lost 1 base, J lost 5 bases, and 6 bases stayed unmatched. Germline-derived CDR1 and CDR2 are SGHDT and YYEEEE.

This clonotype turned up a few times. The chain combines TRBV20-1 with TRBJ1-5, with no clear D. The CDR3 is 15 residues long. Per the germline V gene, CDR1 is DFQATT and CDR2 is SNEGSKA (reference sequence). The V and J ends lost 0 bases and 5 bases respectively, with 14 bases between them. CDR3 in DNA: TGCAGTGCTAGAGATCGGGCCTATGGTGATCAGCCCCAGCATTTT. Its translation is CSARDRAYGDQPQHF.

This clonotype turned up a few times. The chain carries TRBV4-1 and TRBJ1-4, with D possibly TRBD1 on 5 matching bases. This CDR3 has 15 amino acids. Trimming cost V 1 base and J 8 bases, with 14 bases left between them. Germline CDR1 and CDR2: MGHRA and YSYEKL. CDR3 bases: TGCGCCAGCAGCCAAGGACAGATCACAGTGGAAAAACTGTTTTTT. It translates to CASSQGQITVEKLFF.

This chain connects TRBV5-1 to TRBJ2-2; D not certain. V was trimmed by 3 bases and J by 5 bases, leaving 8 bases between them. The germline V gene encodes CDR1 SGHRS and CDR2 YFSETQ. The CDR3 spans 13 residues. CDR3 loop: CASSSVVTGELFF. The DNA of the CDR3 is TGCGCCAGCAGCTCCGTAGTGACCGGGGAGCTGTTTTTT.

The chain carries TRBV5-5 and TRBJ2-7; the D gene is possibly TRBD1 (6 bases). Germline V gene sequence: CDR1 SGHKS, CDR2 YYEKEE (reference sequence). V was trimmed by 2 bases and J by 3 bases, leaving 9 bases between them. CDR3 length: 13 amino acids. The DNA of the CDR3 is TGTGCCAGCAGCTTTCAGGGGATCTACGAGCAGTACGTC. It yields the protein CASSFQGIYEQYV.